Following are 15 T cell receptor beta chains from one sample sequenced in a study of CD8+CD57+ T cells in acquired aplastic anemia. TCR beta VDJ and CDR3 were profiled, and genomic DNA was the template. Via MiXCR, TCRdb re-called the reads, giving one row per CDR3 protein. The table records 400,000 to 450,000 distinct CDR3 sequences, roughly 64% of them present only once. The sample consisted of sorted CD4+, CD8+, or CD8+CD57+ T cells (not recorded which) from PBMCs. Every receptor here comes from a human donor in good health, serving as a control.

Remarks on this clonotype: Its ends do not fully match the called genes, so a read error is possible. The V gene is TRBV5-1, the J gene TRBJ2-3, with 15 bases identical to TRBD2. CDR3 length: 18 amino acids. CDR1 and CDR2 from the germline V gene are SGHRS and YFSETQ. In DNA form, the CDR3 reads TGTGCCAGCAGCCTCGGGACTAGCGGGGGGTATCCCACAGATACGCAGTATTTT. Amino acid sequence: CASSLGTSGGYPTDTQYF. Combining the CDR3 with reference TRBV5-1 and TRBJ2-3 gives the whole variable domain KAGVTQTPRYLIKTRGQQVTLSCSPISGHRSVSWYQQTPGQGLQFLFEYFSETQRNKGNFPGRFSGRQFSNSRSEMNVSTLELGDSALYLCASSLGTSGGYPTDTQYFGPGTRLTVL.

This clonotype has at least ten counts. This chain uses TRBV12-5 with TRBJ1-5; D is uncertain. CDR1 is LGHNT and CDR2 is FRNRAP in the germline V gene. The CDR3 totals 15 residues. Trimming cost V 2 bases and J 4 bases, with 12 bases left between them. CDR3 bases: TGTGCTAGTGGTTTGTCACAAGGGCTTAATCAGCCCCAGCATTTT. Encoded protein: CASGLSQGLNQPQHF. Drawing the rest from reference TRBV12-5 and TRBJ1-5, the complete variable domain is DARVTQTPRHKVTEMGQEVTMRCQPILGHNTVFWYRQTMMQGLELLAYFRNRAPLDDSGMPKDRFSAEMPDATLATLKIQPSEPRDSAVYFCASGLSQGLNQPQHFGDGTRLSIL.

Concerning this clonotype: An end of the junction does not agree with germline; a read error may underlie this. V is TRBV19 and J is TRBJ1-6; D call uncertain. There are 14 residues in the CDR3. Germline-derived CDR1 and CDR2 are LNHDA and SQIVND (reference sequence). This CDR3 reads CASSMVGSYSPPFF. In DNA, the CDR3 is TGTGCCAGTAGTATGGTAGGGTCCTATTCCCCCCCCTTCTTT.

The genes are TRBV20-1 and TRBJ2-1; D is possibly TRBD2 (6 bases). Germline CDR1 reads DFQATT; CDR2 reads SNEGSKA (reference sequence). This CDR3 is built from 14 residues. With 3 bases removed from V and 8 bases from J, the gap between germline ends came to 17 bases. The CDR3 protein is CSASSGGRQDEQFF. CDR3 in DNA: TGCAGTGCTAGTTCCGGGGGAAGGCAAGATGAGCAGTTCTTC.

Remarks on this clonotype: The DNA is left out, because the CDR3 cannot be placed on it with certainty; the CDR3 is given as TCRdb lists it. This chain connects TRBV7-6 to TRBJ2-1. Both ends counted, the CDR3 spans 17 residues. Germline V gives CDR1 SGHVS, CDR2 FNYEAQ. The chain's CDR3 is CASSYGNTEAFFGEQFF.

This clonotype was found a few times. CDR3 coding DNA: TGTGCCAGCAGCCAGAACAGGGGCCAGGGTAATGGCTACACCTTC. As protein: CASSQNRGQGNGYTF. The chain has TRBV7-2 and TRBJ1-2, with TRBD1 matching 7 bases. Trimming took 5 bases from V and 6 from J; bases not matched to a gene: 12. CDR1 is SGHTA and CDR2 is FQGNSA in the germline V gene. The CDR3 extends over 15 amino acids.

V is TRBV6-6 and J is TRBJ1-6; TRBD1 matches at 10 bases. This CDR3 region has 15 residues. J lost 10 bases, V lost 6 bases, and 9 bases had no gene match. CDR1 is MNHNY, CDR2 SVGAGI, per germline (reference sequence). This CDR3 reads CASRGQGGAGSPLHF. As DNA, the CDR3 is TGTGCCAGCAGAGGACAGGGGGGCGCGGGGTCACCCCTCCACTTT.

The rearrangement uses TRBV20-1 and TRBJ2-1, with TRBD1 matching over 8 bases. This CDR3 contains 11 residues. The J segment lost 10 bases and the V segment lost 6 bases, leaving 5 bases of the junction unmatched. Germline CDR1 is DFQATT and CDR2 is SNEGSKA (reference sequence). The CDR3 loop is CSAGRDREQFF. CDR3 DNA: TGCAGTGCCGGCCGGGACAGGGAGCAGTTCTTC.

Points on this clonotype: The junction does not match germline at one end; this may be a read error. The chain couples TRBV5-1 to TRBJ2-3; either TRBD1 or TRBD2 may fit D (6 bases each). CDR3 length: 13 amino acids. The V gene's germline CDR1 is SGHRS and CDR2 YFSETQ. The CDR3 protein is CASTTRGADTQYF. The CDR3 DNA follows: TGTGCCAGCACAACGAGGGGGGCTGACACGCAGTATTTT.

This clonotype appeared a single time. One junction end does not reproduce the germline sequence, and a read error may be involved. This chain joins TRBV9 and TRBJ1-1; D uncertain. The CDR3 covers 14 residues. Germline assignment: CDR1 SGDLS and CDR2 YYNGEE. This CDR3 reads CASGPDSPRHFGIF. CDR3 nucleotides: TGTGCCAGCGGCCCCGATTCACCCCGGCACTTTGGGATCTTT.

The V and J genes are TRBV9 and TRBJ1-6; 9 bases are a match to TRBD1. The V segment lost 3 bases and the J segment 16 bases; nucleotides outside the gene matches: 14. The length of the CDR3 is 15 residues. Germline assignment: CDR1 SGDLS and CDR2 YYNGEE. Here the CDR3 DNA reads TGTGCCAGCAGCGCGACAGGGGGGGCTGAGAAAGGGCTCCACTTT. It codes for CASSATGGAEKGLHF.

This clonotype was observed once. DNA of the CDR3: TGCAGCGTCCCCCTGGCTAGAGGGGGGTACAAGGAGCAGTACTTC. This translates into CSVPLARGGYKEQYF. V gene TRBV29-1 combines with J gene TRBJ2-5; possibly TRBD1 or TRBD2 for D (6 bases each). CDR1 and CDR2 from the germline V gene are SQVTM and ANQGSEA. Trimming stripped 6 bases from V and 11 bases from J, with 28 bases between. The CDR3 loop spans 15 amino acids.

For this clonotype: The junction shows a germline mismatch at one end, possibly a read error. The CDR3 sequence is CASSFAAHTQHF. The CDR3 DNA is TGTGCCAGCAGCTTCGCGGCACATACCCAGCATTTC. The chain is built from TRBV7-7 and TRBJ2-3; D call uncertain. The CDR3 contains 12 residues. The germline gives CDR1 SSHAT, CDR2 FNYEAQ (reference sequence).

The rearrangement links TRBV19 to TRBJ2-1, with 15 bases that match TRBD2. With V trimmed by 11 bases and J by 0 bases, 11 bases remained unmatched. The germline V gene encodes CDR1 LNHDA and CDR2 SQIVND (reference sequence). This CDR3 has 18 residues. The CDR3 sequence: CAARPGLAGGSSYNEQFF. The CDR3, as DNA: TGTGCCGCCCGACCGGGACTAGCGGGGGGAAGCTCCTACAATGAGCAGTTCTTC.

The chain combines TRBV7-9 with TRBJ1-6; no definite D call. Germline V lookup: CDR1 SEHNR, CDR2 FQNEAQ (reference sequence). This CDR3 contains 16 residues. V was cut by 5 bases and J by 16 bases, with 27 bases left in between. CDR3 DNA: TGTGCCAGCAGCGGTGGCCCCTCTGGAAACACCATATATCTCCACTTT. Translating it yields CASSGGPSGNTIYLHF. The full variable domain, rest sourced from reference TRBV7-9 and TRBJ1-6, is DTGVSQNPRHKITKRGQNVTFRCDPISEHNRLYWYRQTLGQGPEFLTYFQNEAQLEKSRLLSDRFSAERPKGSFSTLEIQRTEQGDSAMYLCASSGGPSGNTIYLHFGNGTRLTVT.